This TCR beta chain came from a study of cytomegalovirus exposure and HLA in healthy donors. Study-level findings and limits: A list of around 150 TCR beta chains associated with cytomegalovirus was given.

There are 14 residues in the CDR3. Looked up from germline, CDR1 is SGHAT and CDR2 is FQNNGV. PCR employed 60 Vbeta and 13 Jbeta primers. Data came from immunoSEQ multiplex PCR; TCRdb stores just in-frame clones and leaves some out. The sample yields over 95,000 clones, approximately 69% seen once. Of note for this clone: Antigen specificity is unknown.

The rearrangement joins TRBV11-2 to TRBJ2-5; possibly TRBD1 for D (5 bases). The end of the DNA is better explained by TRBJ2-7, so the J call may be wrong. The sequencing input was PBMCs. This TCR was sampled from a woman in her 40s in good health and CMV-seropositive. The CDR3 region has the DNA TGTGCCAGCAGCTTAGTGCAGGGTAGTCACGAGCAGTACTTC. It is translated as CASSLVQGSHEQYF.